This T cell receptor beta chain was sequenced in a study of beta chain features in type 1 diabetes. Study results and limitations: Type 1 diabetes patients had fewer VDJ junction insertions and more deletions. Type 1 diabetes patients had TCRB CDR3s that were shorter (moderately but significantly so) in all four CD4+ subsets. Patients' naive, central memory and Treg TCRB repertoires seemed closer to one another than those of healthy donors. These data did not resolve whether HLA type affects TCRB rearrangement.

Germline V gene data show CDR1 as GTSNPN and CDR2 as SVGIG (reference sequence). V lost 0 bases, J lost 6 bases, and 18 bases lay in between. The CDR3 is 15 residues long. Sorted populations all had greater than 98% purity. This clone was counted a few times. Antigen specificity is unknown. All of the isolated RNA was reverse transcribed, so expressed TCRB transcripts were sequenced. The data were produced by immunoSEQ multiplex PCR, yet TCRdb's version contains in-frame clones alone and is incomplete. The table lists some 190,000 clones, approximately 8% of them singletons, with 0.5% in the top ten. The sequenced material came from central memory CD4+ T cells from blood. The chain employs TRBV30 and TRBJ2-7; perhaps TRBD2 as D (5 bases). This TCR was sampled from a man younger than 30 with type 1 diabetes. The CDR3 region has the DNA TGTGCCTGGAGTGTTCTTACTAGAGCGGCACGCGAGCAGTACTTC. Translation: CAWSVLTRAAREQYF.